This T cell receptor beta chain came from a study of shared clonotypes between healthy human individuals. This clone appeared a single time. Its antigen is currently unknown. The same CDR3 is also encoded by other DNA sequences in this sample. The assay was run at deep level. Produced via immunoSEQ multiplex PCR; TCRdb's table is partial and in-frame only. The sample includes about 670,000 clones, 55% to 75% of them seen just once. V trimming: 7 bases; J trimming: 6 bases; junction bases outside the gene matches: 6. This CDR3 region has 12 residues. CDR1 is MDHEN and CDR2 is SYDVKM in the germline V gene. Broader study findings: Among non-shared clonotypes, generation probabilities were lower than among those shared by all four donors. Naive subsets, compared against memory subsets, generally had larger estimated richness values.

The clonotype comes from a woman aged 25 to 39 in good health. The rearrangement joins TRBV28 to TRBJ2-7, with 7 positions matching TRBD1. Sequenced: memory CD4+ T cells sorted from blood. Noted subset: CD45RA-negative fraction. The CDR3 bases are TGTGCCAGCACCGACAGGGTCGGCGAGCAGTACTTC. Protein: CASTDRVGEQYF. The full variable domain, rest sourced from reference TRBV28 and TRBJ2-7, is DVKVTQSSRYLVKRTGEKVFLECVQDMDHENMFWYRQDPGLGLRLIYFSYDVKMKEKGDIPEGYSVSREKKERFSLILESASTNQTSMYLCASTDRVGEQYFGPGTRLTVT.